Shown below are 27 T cell receptor beta chains from a single sample sequenced in a study of blood T cell repertoires in COVID-19 (dated by TCRdb to about 2020). Libraries were built with the immunoSEQ multiplex PCR assay. Held by TCRdb, this immuneACCESS table contains in-frame sequences only and omits some clones. Under half of the omission traces to an unresolved V gene where checked; the cause of the rest is unknown. Here the sample has approximately 120,000 clones; 86% occur a single time. The top ten clonotypes cover about 5.4% of the sample. Sequencing used peripheral blood. The receptor set was obtained from a human donor in a cohort sampled during active COVID-19.

The V gene is TRBV27, the J gene TRBJ2-7, with TRBD1 matching 7 bases. CDR3 length: 13 amino acids. Germline CDR1 is MNHEY and CDR2 is SMNVEV (reference sequence). Trimming at V came to 7 bases and at J to 0 bases, leaving 3 bases not matched to a gene. The CDR3 nucleotides are TGTGCCAGCAAGGGGGCCCTCTCCTACGAGCAGTACTTC. Protein sequence: CASKGALSYEQYF.

The chain carries TRBV7-6 and TRBJ1-5; D not resolved. The CDR3 consists of 17 residues. Trimming shortened V by 2 bases and J by 0 bases, and 14 bases separated the two germline ends. Germline loops: CDR1 SGHVS, CDR2 FNYEAQ. CDR3 protein: CASSLQSCGFSNQPQHF. DNA for the CDR3: TGTGCCAGCAGCTTACAAAGTTGCGGATTTAGCAATCAGCCCCAGCATTTT.

The chain uses TRBV2 and TRBJ1-3; the D gene is possibly TRBD1 (6 bases). The germline V gene has CDR1 SNHLY and CDR2 FYNNEI. V lost 6 bases and J lost 0, with 12 bases in between. The CDR3 is made up of 15 amino acids. The CDR3 sequence is CASRPQGFSGNTIYF. In DNA, the CDR3 is TGTGCCAGCAGACCCCAGGGGTTCTCTGGAAACACCATATATTTT.

This chain uses TRBV7-9 with TRBJ2-3; tentative D call: TRBD2 (6 bases). The CDR3 consists of 16 residues. Per germline, CDR1 SEHNR and CDR2 FQNEAQ (reference sequence). V was shortened by 0 bases and J by 3 bases, with 13 bases between the two germline ends. Written as DNA, the CDR3 is TGTGCCAGCAGCTTAGCGGGAGGAGAGGGGACAGATACGCAGTATTTT. Residues: CASSLAGGEGTDTQYF.

The chain uses TRBV27 and TRBJ2-2; 13 bases match TRBD2. With 4 bases clipped from V and 6 bases from J, the junction kept 8 bases outside the gene matches. Germline V CDR1 and CDR2: MNHEY, SMNVEV (reference sequence). The CDR3 loop spans 17 amino acids. In DNA, the CDR3 is TGTGCCAGCAGTTCCACGACTAGCGGGAGGCGGGCCGGGGAGCTGTTTTTT. This sequence encodes CASSSTTSGRRAGELFF.

The gene calls are TRBV6-5 and TRBJ1-1; a possible D gene is TRBD1 (6 bases). V was shortened by 2 bases and J by 5 bases, with 12 bases between the two germline ends. Germline V lookup: CDR1 MNHEY, CDR2 SVGAGI. This CDR3 contains 14 residues. CDR3 in DNA: TGTGCCAGCAGTTACACAGGGCAGGCGACTGAAGCTTTCTTT. Translating gives CASSYTGQATEAFF.

The genes are TRBV5-1 and TRBJ1-6, with TRBD1 identical over 9 bases. With V trimmed by 3 bases and J by 8 bases, 0 bases remained unmatched. Germline values: CDR1 SGHRS, CDR2 YFSETQ. The CDR3 spans 13 residues. CDR3 sequence (DNA): TGCGCCAGCAGCTGGGACAGGGATTCACCCCTCCACTTT. Translation gives CASSWDRDSPLHF.

In this sample, this clone turned up a few times. This chain links TRBV5-6 with TRBJ2-7; D unresolved. V lost 1 base and J lost 0, with 8 bases in between. CDR3 size: 14 residues. Germline V gene lookup returns CDR1 SGHDT and CDR2 YYEEEE. In DNA form, the CDR3 reads TGTGCCAGCAGCTTGCAGAGGAGCTCCTACGAGCAGTACTTC. Translating it yields CASSLQRSSYEQYF.

The chain is built from TRBV30 and TRBJ1-2; perhaps TRBD1 as D (6 bases). The germline V and J ends were trimmed by 4 bases and 6 bases, with 9 bases remaining between them. The CDR3 is 11 amino acids. Germline loops: CDR1 GTSNPN, CDR2 SVGIG (reference sequence). CDR3 region: CAWTYRDGYTF. As DNA, the CDR3 is TGTGCCTGGACCTACAGGGATGGCTACACCTTC.

The chain uses TRBV28 and TRBJ2-5, with TRBD2 matching 11 bases. The V segment lost 1 base and the J segment 5 bases; nucleotides outside the gene matches: 0. Germline loops: CDR1 MDHEN, CDR2 SYDVKM. The length of the CDR3 is 14 residues. CDR3 nucleotides: TGTGCCAGCAGTTTATTAGCGGGGGGGGAGACCCAGTACTTC. Translated: CASSLLAGGETQYF.

This clone was counted a few times. The J gene is TRBJ2-1, the V gene TRBV5-4, with TRBD2 matching 8 bases. The CDR3 has 12 residues. V dropped 6 bases and J dropped 9; count of bases not matched to a gene: 5. Germline V gene sequence: CDR1 SGHNT, CDR2 YYREEE (reference sequence). This CDR3 is CASNQAGAEQFF. CDR3 sequence (DNA): TGTGCCAGCAATCAAGCGGGAGCTGAGCAGTTCTTC.

The chain is built from TRBV12-5 and TRBJ2-3, with TRBD2 matching over 7 bases. Looked up from germline, CDR1 is LGHNT and CDR2 is FRNRAP. V lost 6 bases to trimming and J lost 13 bases; unmatched junction nucleotides: 10. The CDR3 spans 12 residues. The CDR3 DNA is TGTGCTAGTGGCCGGGGGGACCCAGGGAAGTATTTT. Protein sequence: CASGRGDPGKYF. The full variable domain, its missing parts supplied by reference TRBV12-5 and TRBJ2-3, is DARVTQTPRHKVTEMGQEVTMRCQPILGHNTVFWYRQTMMQGLELLAYFRNRAPLDDSGMPKDRFSAEMPDATLATLKIQPSEPRDSAVYFCASGRGDPGKYFGPGTRLTVL.

J is TRBJ2-1 and V is TRBV7-2, with 9 bases aligning to TRBD2. Germline trimming cut 5 bases from V and 5 bases from J; bases unmatched to any gene: 4. The CDR3 loop spans 14 amino acids. Germline loops: CDR1 SGHTA, CDR2 FQGNSA. The chain's CDR3 is CASSASGRNNEQFF. The CDR3 nucleotides are TGTGCCAGCAGCGCGAGCGGGAGGAACAATGAGCAGTTCTTC.

The chain is built from TRBV5-1 and TRBJ2-3, with D possibly being TRBD2 (5 bases). The V gene lost 0 bases and the J gene lost 0 bases, with 11 bases spanning the gap. There are 16 residues in the CDR3. Germline CDR1 is SGHRS and CDR2 is YFSETQ. The CDR3 DNA reads TGCGCCAGCAGCTTGGTCCGGGAACTAAGCACAGATACGCAGTATTTT. This encodes CASSLVRELSTDTQYF.

The rearrangement links TRBV7-6 to TRBJ2-5, with TRBD1 identical over 7 bases. Losses at the gene ends were 3 bases for V and 5 bases for J; bases not matched to a gene: 9. CDR3 length: 15 residues. From germline, CDR1 is SGHVS and CDR2 FNYEAQ. The CDR3 spells CASSLDTGDGETQYF. CDR3 nucleotide sequence: TGTGCCAGCAGCTTGGACACAGGGGATGGGGAGACCCAGTACTTC.

The rearrangement links TRBV25-1 to TRBJ2-1, with 7 bases that match TRBD2. V gave up 1 base and J gave up 8 bases; unmatched junction bases: 5. The CDR3 has 14 amino acids. Germline V gives CDR1 MGHDK, CDR2 SYGVNS. This chain's CDR3 is CASSEWGGTDEQFF. The CDR3 nucleotides are TGTGCCAGCAGTGAATGGGGAGGGACGGATGAGCAGTTCTTC.

This chain links TRBV25-1 with TRBJ2-5; a weak D match, TRBD1 (6 bases). Trimming pared 3 bases from V and 1 base from J, leaving 15 bases between. CDR1 MGHDK and CDR2 SYGVNS come from the germline V gene. CDR3 length: 16 amino acids. This CDR3 reads CASSDLGGKSQETQYF. CDR3 DNA: TGTGCCAGCAGTGATTTAGGGGGAAAGAGCCAAGAGACCCAGTACTTC.

Only a few counts were recorded for this clone. V and J are TRBV9 and TRBJ1-5; weak D call: TRBD1 (5 bases). Germline loops: CDR1 SGDLS, CDR2 YYNGEE. V was trimmed by 4 bases and J by 9 bases, leaving 14 bases between them. The CDR3 consists of 13 residues. The CDR3 DNA reads TGTGCCAGCAGCCCTGGGGGGGTAGGGCCCCAGCATTTT. Encoded protein: CASSPGGVGPQHF.

The chain has TRBV6-6 and TRBJ2-7, with 8 bases that match TRBD2. V shed 5 bases and J 4 bases; nucleotides not matched to a gene: 16. The germline CDR1 and CDR2 sequences are MNHNY and SVGAGI (reference sequence). This CDR3 has 17 residues. Written as DNA, the CDR3 is TGTGCCAGCAGTCGGGACATCAGACTAGCGTCCCAGTACGAGCAGTACTTC. Its translation: CASSRDIRLASQYEQYF.

V gene TRBV30 combines with J gene TRBJ2-7, with 13 positions matching TRBD2. This CDR3 has 13 residues. V lost 8 bases, J lost 0 bases, and 1 base stayed unmatched. The germline CDR1 and CDR2 sequences are GTSNPN and SVGIG (reference sequence). This chain's CDR3 is CARTSGSSYEQYF. The CDR3, as DNA: TGTGCCCGGACTAGCGGGAGCTCCTACGAGCAGTACTTC.

The chain couples TRBV9 to TRBJ2-2; 10 bases map to TRBD2. The V segment lost 0 bases and the J segment 5 bases; nucleotides outside the gene matches: 4. The CDR3 consists of 16 residues. Germline-derived CDR1 and CDR2 are SGDLS and YYNGEE. The CDR3: CASSVGLAGGTGELFF. The CDR3 bases are TGTGCCAGCAGCGTAGGGTTAGCGGGAGGTACCGGGGAGCTGTTTTTT.

This sequence joins TRBV18 and TRBJ2-3, with D unclear. V was cut by 3 bases and J by 0 bases, with 10 bases left in between. The CDR3 has 15 amino acids. Germline V gives CDR1 KGHSH, CDR2 LQKENI. The CDR3 DNA is TGTGCCAGCTCACCCGAGGCCGTAAGCACAGATACGCAGTATTTT. Translating it yields CASSPEAVSTDTQYF.

The V and J genes are TRBV27 and TRBJ1-6; D might be TRBD1 (6 bases). The CDR3 spans 14 residues. Trimming stripped 6 bases from V and 6 bases from J, with 12 bases between. Germline lookup yields CDR1 MNHEY and CDR2 SMNVEV (reference sequence). Here the CDR3 reads CASSDGQLNSPLHF. CDR3 bases: TGTGCCAGCAGCGATGGACAGCTTAATTCACCCCTCCACTTT.

The chain has TRBV6-1 and TRBJ2-1, with unresolved D. Germline V gene lookup returns CDR1 MNHNS and CDR2 SASEGT. The CDR3 loop spans 15 amino acids. V gave up 1 base and J gave up 4 bases, with 11 bases separating them. In DNA, the CDR3 is TGTGCCAGCAGTGAAGTTCACCGAGGATACAATGAGCAGTTCTTC. Amino acid sequence: CASSEVHRGYNEQFF.

The chain carries TRBV10-3 and TRBJ2-1; a possible D gene is TRBD2 (7 bases). Trimming left V 2 bases short and J 4 bases short, with 9 bases between. From germline, CDR1 is ENHRY and CDR2 SYGVKD. The CDR3 is 14 residues long. As DNA, the CDR3 is TGTGCCATCAGTGAGGGGGGGGCGTACAATGAGCAGTTCTTC. Protein: CAISEGGAYNEQFF.

For the CDR3, the DNA is TGCAGTGCTAGTCGGTCCCCGACTAGCGGGAGTGGAGAGACCCAGTACTTC. It codes for CSASRSPTSGSGETQYF. This chain links TRBV20-1 with TRBJ2-5; 12 bases agree with TRBD2. This CDR3 has 17 residues. Germline trimming cut 3 bases from V and 4 bases from J; bases unmatched to any gene: 12. The germline CDR1 and CDR2 sequences are DFQATT and SNEGSKA (reference sequence).

V usage is TRBV30 and J usage is TRBJ2-2; a weak D match, TRBD2 (6 bases). This CDR3 region has 14 residues. The germline V gene encodes CDR1 GTSNPN and CDR2 SVGIG (reference sequence). V was clipped by 5 bases and J by 1 base, with 11 bases between them. The CDR3 nucleotides read TGTGCCTGGCCGGGAGTAGGGAACACCGGGGAGCTGTTTTTT. Amino acids: CAWPGVGNTGELFF.